This T cell receptor beta chain comes out of a study of cytomegalovirus exposure and HLA in healthy donors (dated 2017 in TCRdb). General notes on the study: An earlier analysis of 587 of the donors reported approximately 280 Gb of sequence data and 117 million unique TCR beta sequences obtained from about 170 million T cells. An early release that covered about 600 HLA-typed donors contained approximately 290 gigabases of sequencing data and 70 million to 100 million unique TCR sequences. Among the roughly 430 genotyped donors, more than 70% belonged to the genetic ancestry cluster associated with self-reported Caucasian donors. The study aimed to test whether signatures of past pathogen exposure could be identified by cataloging public T cell receptors. The study profiled the T cell repertoires of hundreds of subjects by immunosequencing and related them to cytomegalovirus serostatus. Besides the first cohort of roughly 700 subjects, a separate validation cohort made up of roughly 130 different subjects was used. To predict cytomegalovirus infection status, the study combined high-throughput TCR immunosequencing, statistical association of individual TCRs with disease status, and machine learning. A later analysis re-examined previously published TCR beta repertoires from more than 550 donors and added high-resolution HLA genotyping to investigate patterns of TCR occurrence. Rather than drawing on any new phenotypic data, the later analysis identified candidate immune exposures from TCR beta sequences and the way those sequences occurred across donors. In an earlier analysis of 500 to 650 of the donors, high-throughput TCR beta sequencing was used to judge whether each TCR beta V gene segment behaved as functional or pseudogenic. Donor age, sex, ethnicity and CMV serostatus were collected together with the repertoire data. In a later genetic analysis, genome-wide SNP genotypes for about 65% of the 666 donors were used, and that subset was treated as a discovery cohort. All discovery cohort repertoires had been generated using a single sequencing platform. HLA typing covered class I and class II loci at four-digit resolution. Typing coverage varied by locus: roughly 629-630 donors for A, B, C, DRB1 and DQB1; more than 500 for DQA1; more than 600 for DPA1; roughly 470 for DPB1. Several DR-DQ haplotypes were handled as single units for association and clustering, since linkage in the cohort was strong. Among some 410 genotyped donors of the cohort, an average of around 240,000 unique TCR beta nucleotide sequences were sequenced per donor, roughly a sixth of them non-productive. Beyond this particular receptor, the publication reports: Because counts were too low, roughly 18 rarely observed V segments, including chromosome 9 orphons, were left out of the earlier analysis of about 620 of the donors. In a later analysis, 16,951 TCR beta sequences were associated with specific HLA alleles at a false discovery rate of 0.05. A group of highly shared sequence variants was considered likely to be a technical artifact of the sequencing pipeline. In a later analysis, the rate of TCR association differed among HLA loci, with DRB1 alleles having the most associated TCRs and HLA-C alleles having the fewest. A further reported finding was that TCR beta sequences accurately predicted the HLA-A and HLA-B alleles for most subjects in the first cohort. When HLA alleles, especially DR and DQ, strongly co-occurred, TCR associations were difficult to assign to individual alleles. According to a later analysis, most CMV-associated TCR beta chains appeared to be HLA-restricted, and the HLA associations seemed to be driven largely by CMV exposure. According to the authors, the approach could potentially be generalized to other disease states and immunological phenotypes. In an earlier analysis of fewer than 750 of the donors, most TCR beta V segments were observed in productive rearrangements about 87% or about 30% of the time, broadly matching IMGT annotations. According to a later analysis, parvovirus B19, influenza, CMV and Epstein-Barr virus appeared linked to several top co-occurrence clusters. Presence/absence analyses assumed roughly uniform sequencing depth across donors, an assumption that may not hold. The cohort was sequenced for TCR beta chains only, and without alpha or paired-chain data the features that could be detected were limited. The classifier was reported to diagnose cytomegalovirus status with high specificity and sensitivity in both the original cohort and the validation cohort. While some public TCRs were present in many individuals, most TCR sequences turned up only very rarely across donors. Linkage disequilibrium might explain the correlated functional status among segregating V segments, but an unknown experimental factor could not be ruled out. In the study, some 180 TCR beta chains were listed as associated with cytomegalovirus. Compared with equally common non-associated chains, HLA-associated TCR beta chains in a later analysis were more clonally expanded and had lower generation probabilities. Because HLA typing was missing for some donors at each locus, association tests included only the typed subset. Compared with the roughly 600-donor mean, donors in an Asian-associated ancestry cluster had fewer N-insertions in productive TCRs, according to a later genetic analysis. A later genetic analysis associated a missense DCLRE1C variant with V-gene and J-gene trimming of TCR beta chains, and an independent cohort replicated the association. A few of the identified cytomegalovirus-associated TCR beta chains were confirmed in vitro to be specific for cytomegalovirus antigens. For the cohort, immune exposure information was limited to CMV serostatus.

Library preparation used the immunoSEQ multiplex PCR assay. A mixture of 60 forward primers for TCR Vbeta segments and 13 reverse primers for TCR Jbeta segments was used in the multiplex PCR. The CDR3 region of rearranged TCR beta genes was amplified from genomic DNA by a multiplex PCR assay. On the Illumina HiSeq System, the amplified TCR beta libraries were sequenced as 87-base-pair reads. The source study handled its data this way. Across the 500 to 700 repertoires, a later analysis counted 60 million to 90 million unique TCR beta chains, around 11 million of which were shared by at least two donors. To remove PCR and sequencing errors, raw reads were error-corrected and collapsed into unique sequences using a nearest-neighbor algorithm that merged closely related sequences. CDR3 sequences were aligned to IMGT reference sequences to assign V, D and J gene segments. For a sequence to be retained, at least a six-nucleotide match to both a V gene segment and a J gene segment was required. A rearrangement was called productive if the CDR3 had no stop codons and remained in frame with V and J, and every other rearrangement was called non-productive. Following IMGT convention, CDR3 was defined as the stretch from the second conserved V-encoded cysteine to the conserved J-encoded phenylalanine. The earlier analysis of more than 450 of the donors excluded sequences that lacked an unambiguous match to a single V gene segment. In an earlier analysis of several hundred of the donors, V segments were called functional above 56.7% productive rearrangements and were called segregating when the between-donor standard deviation exceeded 5%. A statistical classification framework was built for diagnosing cytomegalovirus status from the catalog of TCR beta chain sequences. V and J gene assignment, in a later analysis, came from comparing TCR nucleotide sequences with IMGT/GENE-DB human TR gene sequences. A later analysis assigned CDR3 sequences and most-parsimonious VDJ recombination scenarios with the TCRdist pipeline. In a later analysis, each TCR beta chain was defined by its CDR3 amino acid sequence together with its V-gene family, and reads lacking a unique V-gene family were excluded. As a way to deal with suspected cross-contamination and a sequencing artifact, a later analysis dropped 450 to 600 nucleotide sequences that were highly shared and had low generation probability. A later analysis calculated a clonal expansion index for each public chain from normalized within-repertoire ranks of inferred template counts. A later analysis computed generation probabilities with a VDJ recombination model fitted to out-of-frame rearrangements, and checked the results against IGoR. A later analysis scored TCR-TCR, TCR-HLA and TCR-CMV co-occurrence with hypergeometric tests, applying a repertoire-size bias correction to TCR pairs. False discovery rates were estimated in a later analysis by permuting HLA or CMV assignments 20 times. In a later analysis, co-occurring TCRs were grouped using DBSCAN, with TCRdist sequence similarity added in when clustering inside HLA-allele-positive subsets. Repertoires with fewer than 30,000 or more than 120,000 public chains were left out of co-occurrence clustering, as were a handful of repertoires with anomalous nucleotide sharing. The table comes from immuneACCESS by way of TCRdb, which keeps in-frame sequences with V and J called. Part of the clones is missing from these tables; in studies checked, under half for an unresolved V gene and the rest for unknown reasons. V and J calls and clone size are given by that table; D and trimming were obtained from the DNA. In this sample the table shows 150,000 to 200,000 clones, around 80% of which occur a single time. The ten largest account for about 9.9% of the sample.

In total, approximately 610 healthy bone marrow donors made up the cohort. At the time of sampling, every cohort member was nominally healthy, though immune exposures that went unrecorded were likely present. The donor was CMV seropositive and was included in the group of around 300 seropositive cohort members. A peripheral blood sample was collected from each donor, and TCR beta sequencing was performed on peripheral blood mononuclear cells. The Qiagen DNeasy Blood Extraction Kit was used to extract genomic DNA from the blood cell samples. Of note for this clone: Its antigen target is currently unknown. Qualities for individual bases were not recorded, and no much larger clone is one base off.

The sequencing input was PBMCs. The receptor comes from a man between 18 and 35 years old in good health and CMV-seropositive.

Here is the DNA: TGTGCCAGCAGTTCCCCTCGACAGGGCCCTTACGAGCAGTACTTC. It codes for CASSSPRQGPYEQYF. The rearrangement joined TRBV6-5 to TRBJ2-7; TRBD1 fits 7 bases in the junction. CDR1 MNHEY and CDR2 SVGAGI were looked up in the germline V gene. The CDR3 numbers 15 residues from cysteine through phenylalanine. Here the CDR3 DNA is all that survives: 45 bases in frame from base 1. V is pruned by 4 bases and J by 4 bases, leaving 10 bases of the junction without a gene match.